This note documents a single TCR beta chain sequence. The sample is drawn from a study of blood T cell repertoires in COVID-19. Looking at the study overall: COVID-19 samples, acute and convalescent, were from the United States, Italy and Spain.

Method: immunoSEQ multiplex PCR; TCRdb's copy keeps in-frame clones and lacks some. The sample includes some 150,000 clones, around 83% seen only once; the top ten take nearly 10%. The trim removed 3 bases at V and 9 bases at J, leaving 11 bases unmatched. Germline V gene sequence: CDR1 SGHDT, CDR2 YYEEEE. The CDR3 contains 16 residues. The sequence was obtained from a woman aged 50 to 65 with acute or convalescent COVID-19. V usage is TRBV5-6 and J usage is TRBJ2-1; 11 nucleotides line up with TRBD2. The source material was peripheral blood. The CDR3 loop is CASSSRLAGWVGEQFF. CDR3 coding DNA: TGTGCCAGCAGCTCTCGACTAGCGGGATGGGTGGGTGAGCAGTTCTTC.